This paragraph covers one TCR beta chain sequence. This clonotype was observed many times. Which antigen it targets is not known. The input lacks base qualities; no much larger clone sits a single base away. Ophthalmopathy patients had moderately to severely active disease, with a Clinical Activity Score of 3 or more, a NOSPECS grade of 4 or more, and a disease duration of less than 3 months. Patients with uncontrolled infections, other autoimmune diseases, pregnancy or lactation were excluded. Diagnoses relied on clinical symptoms, serum thyroxine and TRAb, thyroid ultrasound and orbital computed tomography. PBMCs were separated from 10 ml of fresh peripheral blood using Ficoll-Paque density gradient centrifugation. Total RNA was extracted with Trizol reagent, and quality was checked on an Agilent 2100 Bioanalyzer. The sample originates from a study of T cells in Graves' hyperthyroidism and ophthalmopathy (dated by TCRdb to between 2017 and 2020). Looking at the study overall: Peripheral blood samples were taken at initial diagnosis, before any treatment was given. A discovery cohort of about a hundred patients, about 43 with Graves' ophthalmopathy and 57 with stable Graves' hyperthyroidism, was used to find distinguishing TCR V-J signatures. An independent validation cohort of 18 to 20 hyperthyroidism patients and approximately 16 patients who later progressed to ophthalmopathy tested prospective prediction of ophthalmopathy. The 95 to 100 discovery patients were divided at random into training and test sets in a 7:3 ratio. Thyroid tissue and blood T-cell repertoires from six Graves' hyperthyroidism patients were also compared in the study. After blood sampling, hyperthyroidism patients were treated with methimazole at a starting dose of 30 mg daily, and ophthalmopathy patients were treated with high-dose intravenous methylprednisolone. TCR Vbeta CDR3 sequencing of 120 to 150 peripheral blood samples (fewer than 45 ophthalmopathy, some 75 hyperthyroidism and 17 progressor patients) is reported in the paper. Broader findings and caveats from the paper: Blood samples also contained most of the expanded thyroid clonotypes (frequency above 0.001), which suggests that blood repertoires may reflect thyroid immune responses. In validation, progression to ophthalmopathy was predicted by the model with 70.59% sensitivity and 72% to 85% specificity, a median of roughly 6.4 months before onset. A model built on a 13 V-J signature distinguished ophthalmopathy from stable hyperthyroidism, reaching roughly 88% sensitivity and about 81% specificity in cross-validation and 80%/75% in testing. No statistical method was used to set the sample size in advance, and investigators knew the group allocation.

The germline V gene encodes CDR1 DFQATT and CDR2 SNEGSKA (reference sequence). Germline trimming: 0 bases from V, 7 bases from J; junction bases outside gene matches: 10. From the cysteine through the phenylalanine, the CDR3 covers 15 amino acids. Only the CDR3 region is kept as DNA, spanning 45 bases read in frame from base 1. TCR beta CDR3 regions were amplified from RNA transcripts. For the first round of RT-PCR on the TCR CDR3, the HTBI primer set was used together with the Qiagen OneStep RT-PCR kit. The libraries were constructed in a second round of multiplex PCR and then size-selected and purified. Sequencing of the libraries was done on an Illumina HiSeq2000 using paired-end 100 bp reads. The original pipeline was this. SOAPnuke was used to process the raw data, removing reads that contained adapters or uncalled bases, had a mean Phred below 15, or lacked an exact match to the constant primer or identifier. High-quality paired reads were merged with COPE v1.2.5, and unique nucleotide sequences were defined as clonotypes. MiTCR v1.1 was used to align the clonotypes against IMGT TRBV, TRBD and TRBJ reference segments. Only V-J combinations with frequency above 0.0001, covering roughly 99% of repertoires, were analysed. The TCS score was defined as the ratio of F50 (clonal expansion) to E x V (chaos), calculated using BLOSUM62-based TCRdist between CDR3 peptides within each V-J. Welch's t-statistics and random forest reduced roughly 500 V-J features to 13, which were used in a naive Bayes classifier (R e1071). The public reads were run again by TCRdb, first through fastp at Q25 and then through MiXCR, and only productive beta chains were kept. For every CDR3 protein sequence, its rows merge into one entry that carries the most common genes and DNA. The V and J calls shown here were made by TCRdb, not taken from the authors' results. The sample contains hundreds of thousands of distinct CDR3 sequences, around 20% of them found a single time. Jointly, the top ten make up around a third of the sample.

The chain links TRBV20-1 with TRBJ2-5, with TRBD2 identical over 8 junction bases. Sequencing used blood. The TCR comes from a man aged 25-45 years with Graves' ophthalmopathy. For the CDR3, the sequence is CSARDLGLATGTQYF. At the DNA level, the sequence is TGCAGTGCTAGAGATTTAGGACTAGCTACGGGGACCCAGTACTTC.